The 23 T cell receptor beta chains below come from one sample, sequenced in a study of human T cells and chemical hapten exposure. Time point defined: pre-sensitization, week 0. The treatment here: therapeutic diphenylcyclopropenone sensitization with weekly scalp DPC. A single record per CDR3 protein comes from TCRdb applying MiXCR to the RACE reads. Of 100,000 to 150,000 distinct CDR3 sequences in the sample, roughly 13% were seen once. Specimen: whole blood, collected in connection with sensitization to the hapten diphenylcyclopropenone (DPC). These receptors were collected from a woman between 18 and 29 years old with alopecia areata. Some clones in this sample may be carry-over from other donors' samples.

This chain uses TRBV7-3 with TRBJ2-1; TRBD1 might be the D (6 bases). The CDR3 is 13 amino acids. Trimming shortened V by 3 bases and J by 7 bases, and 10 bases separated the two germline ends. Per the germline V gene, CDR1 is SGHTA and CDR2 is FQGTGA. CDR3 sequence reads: CASSFYDRNEQFF. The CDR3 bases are TGTGCCAGCAGCTTCTACGACAGGAATGAGCAGTTCTTC.

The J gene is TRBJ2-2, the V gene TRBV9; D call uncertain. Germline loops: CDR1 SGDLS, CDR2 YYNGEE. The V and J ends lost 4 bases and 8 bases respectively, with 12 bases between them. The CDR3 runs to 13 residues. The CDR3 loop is CASSPRIGGELFF. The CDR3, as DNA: TGTGCCAGCAGCCCCCGGATCGGGGGGGAGCTGTTTTTT. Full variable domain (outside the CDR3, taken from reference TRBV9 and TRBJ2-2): DSGVTQTPKHLITATGQRVTLRCSPRSGDLSVYWYQQSLDQGLQFLIQYYNGEERAKGNILERFSAQQFPDLHSELNLSSLELGDSALYFCASSPRIGGELFFGEGSRLTVL.

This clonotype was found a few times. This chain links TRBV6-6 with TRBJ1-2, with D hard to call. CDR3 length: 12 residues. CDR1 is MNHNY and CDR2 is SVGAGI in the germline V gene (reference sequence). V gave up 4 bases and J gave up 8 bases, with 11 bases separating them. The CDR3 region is CASSLQVNGYTF. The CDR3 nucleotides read TGTGCCAGCAGTTTGCAGGTTAACGGCTACACCTTC.

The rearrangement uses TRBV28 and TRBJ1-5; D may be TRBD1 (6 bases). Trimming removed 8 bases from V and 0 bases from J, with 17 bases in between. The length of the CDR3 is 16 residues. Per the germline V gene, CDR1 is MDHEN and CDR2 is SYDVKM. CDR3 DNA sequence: TGTGCCAGCGTGGGGTTAGACAGGTATAGCAATCAGCCCCAGCATTTT. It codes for CASVGLDRYSNQPQHF.

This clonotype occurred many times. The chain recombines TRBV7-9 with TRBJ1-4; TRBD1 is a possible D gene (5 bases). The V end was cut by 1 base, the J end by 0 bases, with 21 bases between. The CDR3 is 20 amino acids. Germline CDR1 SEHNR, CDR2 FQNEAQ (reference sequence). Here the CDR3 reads CASSLVPSGFRAATNEKLFF. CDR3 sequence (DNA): TGTGCCAGCAGCTTAGTCCCTTCAGGGTTTCGGGCCGCAACTAATGAAAAACTGTTTTTT.

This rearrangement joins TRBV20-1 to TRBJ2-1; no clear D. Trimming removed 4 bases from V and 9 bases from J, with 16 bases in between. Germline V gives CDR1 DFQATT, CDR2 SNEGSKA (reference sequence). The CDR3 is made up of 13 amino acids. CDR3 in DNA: TGCAGTGCTAACGCGCGGTTACGCGGTGAGCAGTTCTTC. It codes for CSANARLRGEQFF.

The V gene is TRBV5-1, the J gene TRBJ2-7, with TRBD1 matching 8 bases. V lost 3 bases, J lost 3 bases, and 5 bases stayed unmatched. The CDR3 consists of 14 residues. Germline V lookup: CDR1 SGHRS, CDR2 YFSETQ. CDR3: CASSSDRGIYEQYF. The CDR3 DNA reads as TGCGCCAGCAGCTCCGACAGGGGAATCTACGAGCAGTACTTC.

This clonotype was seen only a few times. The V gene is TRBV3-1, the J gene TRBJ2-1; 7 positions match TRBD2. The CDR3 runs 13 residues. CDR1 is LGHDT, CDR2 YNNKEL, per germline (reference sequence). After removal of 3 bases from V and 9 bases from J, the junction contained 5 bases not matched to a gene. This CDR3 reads CASSHRGGVEQFF. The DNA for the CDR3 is TGTGCCAGCAGCCATCGGGGAGGGGTTGAGCAGTTCTTC.

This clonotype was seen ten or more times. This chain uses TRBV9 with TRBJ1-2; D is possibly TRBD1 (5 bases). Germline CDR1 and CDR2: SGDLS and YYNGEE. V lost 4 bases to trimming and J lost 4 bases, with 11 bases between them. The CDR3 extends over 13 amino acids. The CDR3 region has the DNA TGTGCCAGCAGCCCCGATGGGGGCTATGGCTACACCTTC. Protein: CASSPDGGYGYTF.

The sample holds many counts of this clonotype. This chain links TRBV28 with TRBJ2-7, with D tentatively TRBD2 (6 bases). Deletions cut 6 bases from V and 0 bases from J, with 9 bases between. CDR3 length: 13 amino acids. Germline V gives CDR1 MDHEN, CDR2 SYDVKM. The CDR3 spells CASRVGGSYEQYF. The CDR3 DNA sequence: TGTGCCAGCAGGGTCGGGGGCTCCTACGAGCAGTACTTC.

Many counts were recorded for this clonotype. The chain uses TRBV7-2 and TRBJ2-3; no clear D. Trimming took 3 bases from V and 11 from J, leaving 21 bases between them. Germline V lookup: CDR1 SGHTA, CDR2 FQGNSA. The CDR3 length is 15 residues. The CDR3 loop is CASSFQTTLKDVQYF. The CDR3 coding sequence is TGTGCCAGCAGCTTTCAGACGACTCTCAAGGATGTGCAGTATTTT.

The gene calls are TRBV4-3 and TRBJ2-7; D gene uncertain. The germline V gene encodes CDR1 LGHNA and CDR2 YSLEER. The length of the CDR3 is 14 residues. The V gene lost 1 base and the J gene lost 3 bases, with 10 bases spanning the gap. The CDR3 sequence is CASSQAFRFYEQYF. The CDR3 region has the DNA TGCGCCAGCAGCCAAGCCTTTCGCTTCTACGAGCAGTACTTC.

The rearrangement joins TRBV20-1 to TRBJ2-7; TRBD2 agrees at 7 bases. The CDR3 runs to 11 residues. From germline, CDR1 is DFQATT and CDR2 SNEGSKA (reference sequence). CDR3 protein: CSARTSYEQYF. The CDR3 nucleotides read TGCAGCGCGAGGACTAGCTACGAGCAGTACTTC.

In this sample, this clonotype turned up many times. CDR3 protein: CASSSPPSGGAADTQYF. DNA of the CDR3: TGTGCCAGCAGTTCGCCTCCTAGCGGGGGGGCCGCAGATACGCAGTATTTT. The V gene is TRBV6-5, the J gene TRBJ2-3; 12 bases are a match to TRBD2. The CDR3 has 17 residues. V lost 4 bases to trimming and J lost 4 bases; unmatched junction nucleotides: 9. Germline V lookup: CDR1 MNHEY, CDR2 SVGAGI.

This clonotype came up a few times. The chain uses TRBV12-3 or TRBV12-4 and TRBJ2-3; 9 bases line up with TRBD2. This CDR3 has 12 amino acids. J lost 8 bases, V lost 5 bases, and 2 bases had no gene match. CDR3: CASSRAGGTQYF. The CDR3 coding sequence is TGTGCCAGCAGTAGAGCGGGAGGTACGCAGTATTTT.

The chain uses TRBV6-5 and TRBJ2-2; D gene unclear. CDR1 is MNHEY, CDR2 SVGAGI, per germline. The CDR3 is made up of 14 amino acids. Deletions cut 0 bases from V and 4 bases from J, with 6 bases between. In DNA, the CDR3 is TGTGCCAGCAGTTACTCCCCTCCCACCGGGGAGCTGTTTTTT. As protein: CASSYSPPTGELFF.

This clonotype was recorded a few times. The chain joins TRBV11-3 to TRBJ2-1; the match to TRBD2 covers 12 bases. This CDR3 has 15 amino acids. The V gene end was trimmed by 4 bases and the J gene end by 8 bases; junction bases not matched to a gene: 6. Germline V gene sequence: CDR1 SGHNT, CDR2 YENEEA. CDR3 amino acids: CASSSLAGGGHEQFF. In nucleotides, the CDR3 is TGTGCCAGCAGCTCACTAGCGGGGGGAGGGCATGAGCAGTTCTTC.

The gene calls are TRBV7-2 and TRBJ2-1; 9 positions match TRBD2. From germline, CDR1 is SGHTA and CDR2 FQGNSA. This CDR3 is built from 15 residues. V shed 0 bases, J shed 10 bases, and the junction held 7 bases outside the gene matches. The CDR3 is CASSLASGGNSEQFF. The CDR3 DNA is TGTGCCAGCAGCTTAGCTAGCGGGGGAAACTCCGAGCAGTTCTTC.

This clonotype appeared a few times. The CDR3 region has the DNA TGTGCCAGCAGCTTACAAGAGGGAAGAGGAAACACCATATATTTT. Translated: CASSLQEGRGNTIYF. This chain links TRBV7-2 with TRBJ1-3; D is ambiguous. V lost 2 bases and J lost 4, with 12 bases in between. Germline loops: CDR1 SGHTA, CDR2 FQGNSA. CDR3 length: 15 amino acids.

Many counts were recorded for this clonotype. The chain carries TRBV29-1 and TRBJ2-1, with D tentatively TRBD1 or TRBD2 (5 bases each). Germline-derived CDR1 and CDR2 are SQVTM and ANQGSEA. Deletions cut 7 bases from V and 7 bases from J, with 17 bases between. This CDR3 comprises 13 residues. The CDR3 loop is CSGGHSRGNEQFF. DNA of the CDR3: TGCAGCGGTGGACATTCTCGAGGGAATGAGCAGTTCTTC.

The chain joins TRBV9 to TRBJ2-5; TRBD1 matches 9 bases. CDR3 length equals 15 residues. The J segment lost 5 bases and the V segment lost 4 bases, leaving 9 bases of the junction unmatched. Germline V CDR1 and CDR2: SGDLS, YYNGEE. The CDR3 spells CASSSMDRGGETQYF. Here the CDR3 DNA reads TGTGCCAGCAGCTCCATGGACAGGGGAGGGGAGACCCAGTACTTC. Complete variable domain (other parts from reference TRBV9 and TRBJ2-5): DSGVTQTPKHLITATGQRVTLRCSPRSGDLSVYWYQQSLDQGLQFLIQYYNGEERAKGNILERFSAQQFPDLHSELNLSSLELGDSALYFCASSSMDRGGETQYFGPGTRLLVL.

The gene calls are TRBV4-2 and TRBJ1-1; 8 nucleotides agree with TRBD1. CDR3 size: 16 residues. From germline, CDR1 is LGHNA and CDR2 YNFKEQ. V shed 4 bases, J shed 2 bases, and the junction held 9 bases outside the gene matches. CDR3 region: CASSRDRLDINTEAFF. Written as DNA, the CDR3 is TGTGCCAGCAGCCGGGACAGGCTTGATATAAACACTGAAGCTTTCTTT.

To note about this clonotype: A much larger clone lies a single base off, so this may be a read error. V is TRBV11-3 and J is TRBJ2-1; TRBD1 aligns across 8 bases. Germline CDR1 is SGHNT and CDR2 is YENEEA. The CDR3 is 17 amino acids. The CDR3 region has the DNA TGTGCCAGCAGCCTAAGGACCGGGACAGGTACATCCAATGAGCACTTCTTC. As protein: CASSLRTGTGTSNEHFF.